This TCR beta chain originates from a study of cytomegalovirus exposure and HLA in healthy donors. Study-wide results and caveats: A classifier reportedly called cytomegalovirus status with high sensitivity and specificity.

A word on this clone: Its antigen is unknown.

PCR used 60 Vbeta primers and 13 Jbeta primers. Assay: immunoSEQ multiplex PCR; the TCRdb copy retains only in-frame clones and omits some. The sample carries more than 100,000 clones, 55% to 75% recorded once. This CDR3 is 16 amino acids long. The receptor was derived from a man aged 45-65 years in good health and CMV-seropositive. The source material was PBMCs. V and J are TRBV12-2 and TRBJ1-2; the table's D call TRBD1 went unverified against the DNA. TRBV12-2 is a pseudogene. CDR3 in DNA: TGTGCAAGTCGCTTAAGGTACAGAGCCCCTAACTATGGCTACACCTTC. It specifies CASRLRYRAPNYGYTF.